The rows below give T cell receptor beta chains drawn from one sample of a study of T-cell reconstitution after alpha-beta-depleted transplantation in children. TCRdb used MiXCR to reprocess the PCR reads, holding one entry per CDR3 protein. Among some 490,000 distinct CDR3 sequences listed, around an eighth were seen once. Material: PBMCs from the stem cell graft donor, obtained from the stem cell graft. Receptors originate from a human donor who donated a stem cell graft to a child with combined immunodeficiency. The CDR3 runs from the conserved cysteine through the conserved F or W. D genes are given only for firm matches.

TRBJ2-1	-	TRBV28	14	CASSLRGSYNEQFF
TRBJ2-5	-	TRBV6-5	14	CASSYFWDQETQYF
TRBJ2-1	-	TRBV30	13	CAWSVGGDNEQFF
TRBJ2-2	-	TRBV12-3/TRBV12-4	15	CASSLQGSNTGELFF
TRBJ1-2	-	TRBV14	12	CASSPYNYGYTF
TRBJ1-2	-	TRBV6-1	13	CASSPRQIYGYTF
TRBJ1-1	-	TRBV12-3/TRBV12-4	16	CASSFIGRGPLTEAFF
TRBJ1-2	-	TRBV11-3	13	CASSLQSGYGYTF
TRBJ2-7	TRBD2	TRBV20-1	15	CSARAAGGRIGEQYF
TRBJ1-2	TRBD1	TRBV29-1	13	CSGTGTGNYGYTF
TRBJ2-4	-	TRBV20-1	13	CSAGPSGKNIQYF
TRBJ2-5	TRBD1	TRBV4-2	16	CASSQETGAGGETQYF
TRBJ2-7	-	TRBV2	15	CASSDFIVGTYEQYF
TRBJ2-7	-	TRBV29-1	14	CSVDGGASSYEQYF
TRBJ2-5	-	TRBV7-2	15	CASSLGGAGAETQYF
TRBJ1-5	-	TRBV6-1	13	CAIEGATLQPQHF
TRBJ2-3	-	TRBV7-2	14	CASSSGTYTDTQYF
TRBJ2-1	-	TRBV20-1	13	CSAREGYAYEQFF
TRBJ2-1	TRBD1	TRBV7-3	18	CASSFIPGTGERDNEQFF
TRBJ2-6	-	TRBV7-2	15	CASSISGPGANVLTF
TRBJ1-1	TRBD1	TRBV20-1	16	CSAFSRQGKTNTEAFF
TRBJ1-5	-	TRBV29-1	12	CSVGGQDQPQHF
TRBJ2-1	TRBD2	TRBV29-1	13	CSVELAGGPGQFF
TRBJ1-2	TRBD1	TRBV11-1	14	CASSWGQGATGYTF
TRBJ1-1	-	TRBV7-9	14	CASSYQALNTEAFF
TRBJ2-3	-	TRBV28	14	CASSFRAETDTQYF
TRBJ2-7	-	TRBV29-1	13	CSVTSLDSYEQYF
TRBJ2-7	TRBD2	TRBV6-6	16	CASILHSGTPSYEQYF
TRBJ2-7	TRBD2	TRBV15	14	CATSNRGRSYEQYF
TRBJ2-1	TRBD2	TRBV11-2	16	CASSNSGRDSYNEQFF
TRBJ2-1	-	TRBV20-1	15	CSAHGGGLNYNEQFF
TRBJ2-7	TRBD2	TRBV3-1	15	CASRGTSGSSYEQYF
TRBJ2-3	TRBD2	TRBV10-3	13	CAITSGSRDTQYF
TRBJ2-1	TRBD2	TRBV20-1	13	CSAPGLAANEQFF
TRBJ2-2	-	TRBV7-3	15	CASRLRTSNTGELFF
TRBJ1-1	-	TRBV29-1	12	CSVVHGNTEAFF
TRBJ1-5	TRBD1	TRBV10-3	16	CAISSGQGASNQPQHF
TRBJ2-7	-	TRBV20-1	16	CSARDLSAGTLYEQYF
TRBJ2-1	-	TRBV5-1	15	CASSFLASPEDEQFF
TRBJ2-1	-	TRBV29-1	15	CSVVERGRSYNEQFF
TRBJ2-7	-	TRBV4-3	14	CASSQDSDSYEQYF
TRBJ1-2	-	TRBV10-3	12	CAISLVRDGYTF
TRBJ1-1	TRBD1	TRBV12-3/TRBV12-4	14	CASSTWTGLAEAFF
TRBJ2-3	TRBD2	TRBV6-5	16	CASGIVGGRRSDTQYF
TRBJ2-7	TRBD1	TRBV12-3/TRBV12-4	14	CASKKQGVWDEQYF
TRBJ2-5	-	TRBV5-1	15	CASSLESGGEETQYF
TRBJ2-2	TRBD2	TRBV6-2/TRBV6-3	17	CASSYPRTSGNTGELFF
TRBJ1-1	-	TRBV5-4	17	CASSPSWGGGGVEEAFF
TRBJ2-6	-	TRBV2	14	CASSWGPGANVLTF
TRBJ2-5	TRBD2	TRBV20-1	15	CSARVLRGGTETQYF
TRBJ2-7	TRBD2	TRBV15	17	CATSRPGLAGFSYEQYF
TRBJ1-3	-	TRBV3-1	16	CASSQPRDRSGNTIYF